Listed below are T cell receptor beta chains from one sample, sequenced in a study of T cell responses to AZD1222 COVID-19 vaccine. Clones were sequenced by immunoSEQ multiplex PCR, and TCRdb holds only the in-frame ones, with some missing. The repertoire holds about 130,000 clones, with around 87% as singletons. This specimen was peripheral blood, taken on day 0 of AZD1222 vaccination. Receptors were obtained from an adult in good health. Both conserved end residues are part of each CDR3. A D gene is named only where the DNA matches it firmly. Rows may omit the clone size; those that give it use once, few, many or a size class.

cdr3_nt,cdr3_aa,v_call,j_call,clone_size,d_call
TGCGCCAGCAGCCTGGACAGGGGTACGAGCGAGCAGTACTTC,CASSLDRGTSEQYF,TRBV5-1,TRBJ2-7,.,TRBD1
TGTGCCAGCTACCGGGACAGGAGTTACAATGAGCAGTTCTTC,CASYRDRSYNEQFF,TRBV6-6,TRBJ2-1,.,TRBD1
TGTGCCAGCAGCTTAGGAGGTGAAGCTAACTATGGCTACACCTTC,CASSLGGEANYGYTF,TRBV7-9,TRBJ1-2,.,.
TGTGCCAGCAGTGAACTTGGGCAGGGACTAGGCTATGGCTACACCTTC,CASSELGQGLGYGYTF,TRBV2,TRBJ1-2,.,.
TGTGCCAGCACGTCGACAGGGAGCTCCTACGAGCAGTACTTC,CASTSTGSSYEQYF,TRBV9,TRBJ2-7,.,TRBD1
TGTGCCAGTAGTAGAGTGGGGGGGACAGGAAATGAGCAGTTCTTC,CASSRVGGTGNEQFF,TRBV19,TRBJ2-1,.,.
TGTGCCAGCAGGGCCGACAGGGAAACCGGGGAGCTGTTTTTT,CASRADRETGELFF,TRBV4-2,TRBJ2-2,once,TRBD1
TGTGCCAGTGTCGGTACTGGCGTCTCAGATACGCAGTATTTT,CASVGTGVSDTQYF,TRBV19,TRBJ2-3,.,.
TGCAGCGTTGCAGGGTTCCCCGGGGAGCTGTTTTTT,CSVAGFPGELFF,TRBV29-1,TRBJ2-2,.,.
TGCAGTGCTAGTCCCATTAGGACAGGGGGTCGAGGAGCTTTCTTT,CSASPIRTGGRGAFF,TRBV20-1,TRBJ1-1,few,TRBD1
TGTGCCAGCAGTTCCCCCGGGACAGGGAATGAGCAGTTCTTC,CASSSPGTGNEQFF,TRBV6-5,TRBJ2-1,once,TRBD1
TGCGCCAGCCGCGGGCTAGGGGACACTGAAGCTTTCTTT,CASRGLGDTEAFF,TRBV5-1,TRBJ1-1,.,.
TGTGCCAGCAGCTCCGGGACAGGCATTGAAAAACTGTTTTTT,CASSSGTGIEKLFF,TRBV13,TRBJ1-4,once,TRBD1
TGTGCCAGCAGCTTGTCAGGACTAGCGGGATCTGAGCAGTTCTTC,CASSLSGLAGSEQFF,TRBV5-5,TRBJ2-1,.,TRBD2
TGTGCCAGCAGCCCCGGTGGACCAGCTGGTTATGGCTACACCTTC,CASSPGGPAGYGYTF,TRBV11-2,TRBJ1-2,.,.
TGTGCCAGCAGCTTAACGGGGGTTGAGCAGTTCTTC,CASSLTGVEQFF,TRBV7-3,TRBJ2-1,.,.
TGTGCCTGGCGCACAGGGATGACAACTAATGAAAAACTGTTTTTT,CAWRTGMTTNEKLFF,TRBV30,TRBJ1-4,once,.
TGTGCCAGCAGCTCCGCAGGGACTAGCGGGTCCTACGAGCAGTACTTC,CASSSAGTSGSYEQYF,TRBV7-2,TRBJ2-7,.,TRBD2